The 28 T cell receptor beta chains reported below all come from one sample, sequenced in a study of graft-versus-host responses after intestinal transplantation. Produced via immunoSEQ multiplex PCR; TCRdb's table is partial and in-frame only. Of 80,000 to 95,000 clones in the sample, about nine tenths are singletons; the top ten hold approximately 5.6%. What these receptors recognize is not known. The material was unstimulated CD8+ T cells sorted from spleen or lymph node cells, obtained before intestinal transplant. All receptors derive from a human donor who received an intestinal transplant.

The chain combines TRBV7-7 with TRBJ2-2; D is unclear. Looked up from germline, CDR1 is SSHAT and CDR2 is FNYEAQ (reference sequence). There are 14 residues in the CDR3. Trimming shortened V by 6 bases and J by 1 base, and 9 bases separated the two germline ends. CDR3 DNA sequence: TGTGCCAGCAGTAGTGACGGGAACACCGGGGAGCTGTTTTTT. Its translation: CASSSDGNTGELFF.

This rearrangement joins TRBV2 to TRBJ1-4, with TRBD1 identical over 7 bases. The germline CDR1 and CDR2 sequences are SNHLY and FYNNEI. V lost 9 bases and J lost 8; bases outside the gene matches: 21. The CDR3 consists of 17 residues. This chain's CDR3 is CASAADRRRGDWEKLFF. The CDR3 DNA follows: TGTGCCAGTGCCGCGGACAGGCGGCGGGGGGATTGGGAAAAACTGTTTTTT.

The chain combines TRBV10-3 with TRBJ1-6, with 7 bases identical to TRBD1. Germline values: CDR1 ENHRY, CDR2 SYGVKD. This CDR3 spans 17 amino acids. Trimming cost V 10 bases and J 0 bases; bases outside gene matches: 12. The CDR3 nucleotides read TGTGCCACCCGGGACAGAACCCTCGGCTCCTATAATTCACCCCTCCACTTT. It specifies CATRDRTLGSYNSPLHF.

By its share, this clone is medium-sized. Here the CDR3 reads CASSELAGNTGELFF. CDR3 sequence (DNA): TGTGCCAGCAGTGAACTAGCGGGGAACACCGGGGAGCTGTTTTTT. This chain joins TRBV6-4 and TRBJ2-2; TRBD2 aligns across 9 bases. The CDR3 has 15 amino acids. Losses at the gene ends were 3 bases for V and 1 base for J; bases not matched to a gene: 0. The germline CDR1 and CDR2 sequences are MRHNA and SNTAGT.

The V and J genes are TRBV30 and TRBJ1-1, with D possibly being TRBD1 (5 bases). CDR3 size: 13 residues. The ends were cut back, 0 bases at V and 0 bases at J, with 5 bases in the middle. Germline CDR1 and CDR2: GTSNPN and SVGIG (reference sequence). The CDR3 reads CAWSVRVNTEAFF. CDR3 nucleotides: TGTGCCTGGAGTGTCAGGGTGAACACTGAAGCTTTCTTT.

This chain joins TRBV4-2 and TRBJ1-2; 11 bases fit TRBD1. The CDR3 length is 18 residues. Germline CDR1 LGHNA, CDR2 YNFKEQ. The V and J ends lost 0 bases and 6 bases, in that order; junction bases with no gene match: 12. CDR3 sequence reads: CASSQEDRTGGTKDGYTF. The CDR3 DNA is TGTGCCAGCAGCCAAGAGGATAGGACAGGGGGCACGAAGGATGGCTACACCTTC.

This clone has just a few counts. The chain joins TRBV11-2 to TRBJ2-3; D unclear. The V end lost 5 bases, the J end lost 2 bases, and 8 bases lay between the germline ends. CDR1 and CDR2 from the germline V gene are SGHAT and FQNNGV. This CDR3 region has 13 residues. The CDR3, as DNA: TGTGCCAGCAGCCCTGGGTCCACAGATACGCAGTATTTT. Residues: CASSPGSTDTQYF.

J is TRBJ1-2 and V is TRBV4-3, with a possible D match to TRBD1 (5 bases). Trimming cost V 1 base and J 1 base, with 10 bases left between them. Germline loops: CDR1 LGHNA, CDR2 YSLEER. This CDR3 has 15 amino acids. In DNA, the CDR3 is TGCGCCAGCAGCCAAGTGGGCAGGGATAACTATGGCTACACCTTC. Its translation: CASSQVGRDNYGYTF.

V is TRBV12-5 and J is TRBJ1-3, with unresolved D. The CDR3 extends over 17 amino acids. Per germline, CDR1 LGHNT and CDR2 FRNRAP. The ends were cut back, 1 base at V and 7 bases at J, with 20 bases in the middle. The CDR3 nucleotides read TGTGCTAGTGGTTTGGCCAGGCTCTTCACCATAAGGAACACCATATATTTT. It yields the protein CASGLARLFTIRNTIYF.

This chain connects TRBV5-6 to TRBJ1-2; D is perhaps TRBD1 (6 bases). Trimming took off 2 bases at V and 5 bases at J, with 16 bases between the two ends. Germline CDR1 and CDR2: SGHDT and YYEEEE. The CDR3 has 15 residues. CDR3 in amino acids: CASSFNPQGKYGYTF. DNA of the CDR3: TGTGCCAGCAGCTTTAATCCCCAGGGGAAGTATGGCTACACCTTC.

V gene TRBV6-1 combines with J gene TRBJ1-4; 7 bases agree with TRBD1. The germline gives CDR1 MNHNS, CDR2 SASEGT. This CDR3 has 15 amino acids. V lost 4 bases to trimming and J lost 3 bases; unmatched junction nucleotides: 5. The CDR3 DNA is TGTGCCAGCAGTGGTCACGGGACAGCTAATGAAAAACTGTTTTTT. Translation: CASSGHGTANEKLFF.

The chain uses TRBV7-2 and TRBJ2-1, with unresolved D. Germline values: CDR1 SGHTA, CDR2 FQGNSA. This CDR3 contains 15 residues. The V end lost 5 bases, the J end lost 15 bases, and 26 bases lay between the germline ends. Here the CDR3 DNA reads TGTGCCAGCAGCGTAGTAGTGTTCGGCCTAGTTGGTAGGTTCTTC. It translates to CASSVVVFGLVGRFF.

J is TRBJ1-1 and V is TRBV4-1; D ambiguous. The germline CDR1 and CDR2 sequences are MGHRA and YSYEKL. Trimming removed 4 bases from V and 6 bases from J, with 6 bases in between. The CDR3 has 11 residues. The CDR3 region is CASSLGPEAFF. CDR3 DNA sequence: TGCGCCAGCAGCCTCGGGCCTGAAGCTTTCTTT.

The V gene is TRBV9, the J gene TRBJ2-1, with D uncertain. CDR1 is SGDLS and CDR2 is YYNGEE in the germline V gene. The CDR3 runs 18 residues. V was trimmed by 0 bases and J by 0 bases, leaving 16 bases between them. In DNA, the CDR3 is TGTGCCAGCAGCGTAGCAGTTTCTCAGGCCGTCTCCTACAATGAGCAGTTCTTC. As protein: CASSVAVSQAVSYNEQFF.

This clone was counted once. V usage is TRBV5-1 and J usage is TRBJ2-1, with TRBD2 as a possible D gene (6 bases). From germline, CDR1 is SGHRS and CDR2 YFSETQ. The germline V and J ends were trimmed by 5 bases and 15 bases, with 18 bases remaining between them. CDR3 length: 12 residues. The CDR3 loop is CASSLAGTHLFF. In DNA, the CDR3 is TGCGCCAGCAGTTTAGCCGGGACTCATCTGTTCTTC.

The chain carries TRBV25-1 and TRBJ2-5; the match to TRBD2 covers 9 bases. The CDR3 has 14 residues. Losses at the gene ends were 5 bases for V and 5 bases for J; bases not matched to a gene: 6. Germline CDR1 is MGHDK and CDR2 is SYGVNS. CDR3 region: CASSRRGGPETQYF. In nucleotides, the CDR3 is TGTGCCAGCAGTCGGCGGGGGGGGCCCGAGACCCAGTACTTC. The full variable domain, with the rest looked up from reference TRBV25-1 and TRBJ2-5, is EADIYQTPRYLVIGTGKKITLECSQTMGHDKMYWYQQDPGMELHLIHYSYGVNSTEKGDLSSESTVSRIRTEHFPLTLESARPSHTSQYLCASSRRGGPETQYFGPGTRLLVL.

The rearrangement joins TRBV7-2 to TRBJ2-1; D unresolved. This CDR3 has 13 amino acids. CDR1 SGHTA and CDR2 FQGNSA come from the germline V gene. V lost 5 bases and J lost 8, with 13 bases in between. The CDR3 DNA sequence: TGTGCCAGCAGCCCCCCCCTAGTTCATGAGCAGTTCTTC. Translated, it gives CASSPPLVHEQFF.

The CDR3 region has the DNA TGTGCCAGTAGTATAGATCGGGGGTTCCAAGAGACCCAGTACTTC. As protein: CASSIDRGFQETQYF. This rearrangement joins TRBV19 to TRBJ2-5; a weak D match, TRBD2 (6 bases). Germline CDR1 LNHDA, CDR2 SQIVND (reference sequence). Trimming left V 0 bases short and J 1 base short, with 9 bases between. The CDR3 is 15 amino acids.

J is TRBJ2-7 and V is TRBV27; D might be TRBD1 (6 bases). With 5 bases removed from V and 5 bases from J, the gap between germline ends came to 13 bases. The length of the CDR3 is 13 residues. Germline CDR1 is MNHEY and CDR2 is SMNVEV (reference sequence). The DNA for the CDR3 is TGTGCCAGCAGTCCACAGGGCATGGACGAGCAGTACTTC. It translates to CASSPQGMDEQYF.

V is TRBV19 and J is TRBJ2-6; D is unclear. Between the trimmed V and J ends, which lost 1 base and 0 bases, there was a span of 4 bases. Germline CDR1 LNHDA, CDR2 SQIVND (reference sequence). This CDR3 comprises 15 residues. CDR3 sequence reads: CASSIGVSGANVLTF. In DNA form, the CDR3 reads TGTGCCAGTAGTATAGGGGTCTCTGGGGCCAACGTCCTGACTTTC.

The rearrangement uses TRBV30 and TRBJ2-3; a weak D match, TRBD1 (5 bases). Germline loops: CDR1 GTSNPN, CDR2 SVGIG (reference sequence). Trimming left V 0 bases short and J 5 bases short, with 6 bases between. The CDR3 totals 12 residues. The CDR3, as DNA: TGTGCCTGGAGTGTAGACAGAGATACGCAGTATTTT. Translation gives CAWSVDRDTQYF.

This chain uses TRBV5-6 with TRBJ2-1, with 11 bases matching TRBD2. CDR1 and CDR2 from the germline V gene are SGHDT and YYEEEE. This CDR3 is 15 amino acids long. Trimming removed 4 bases from V and 8 bases from J; junction bases left unmatched: 8. The CDR3 DNA follows: TGTGCCAGCAGCACCGCGACTAGCGGGGTCCATGAGCAGTTCTTC. This gives the protein CASSTATSGVHEQFF.

This clone was observed a single time. In DNA form, the CDR3 reads TGTGCCAGCAGCTTGGAACACATCCAGAACTACGAGCAGTACTTC. The encoded protein is CASSLEHIQNYEQYF. This chain joins TRBV5-6 and TRBJ2-7; D is unresolved. The CDR3 spans 15 residues. Germline V lookup: CDR1 SGHDT, CDR2 YYEEEE. Deletions cut 0 bases from V and 3 bases from J, with 13 bases between.

V is TRBV4-1 and J is TRBJ1-5; D is possibly TRBD1 (6 bases). V shed 1 base and J shed 6 bases, with 16 bases lying between them. Germline lookup yields CDR1 MGHRA and CDR2 YSYEKL. The CDR3 totals 16 residues. The CDR3 nucleotides read TGCGCCAGCAGCCAAGTGGTTTACAGGGTGGGTCAGCCCCAGCATTTT. The encoded protein is CASSQVVYRVGQPQHF.

The gene calls are TRBV7-9 and TRBJ2-3, with D possibly being TRBD1 (6 bases). The germline V and J ends were trimmed by 3 bases and 3 bases, with 19 bases remaining between them. The CDR3 runs 17 residues. Germline CDR1 SEHNR, CDR2 FQNEAQ (reference sequence). The CDR3 DNA reads as TGTGCCAGCAGCTTGGGGTACGTGACAGGATCGACAGATACGCAGTATTTT. It codes for CASSLGYVTGSTDTQYF.

This clone is a singleton in its sample. As DNA, the CDR3 is TGTGCCAGCAGCGACGGACTAGCCCCAGGGAGCTCCTACAATGAGCAGTTCTTC. It specifies CASSDGLAPGSSYNEQFF. The chain recombines TRBV9 with TRBJ2-1, with 8 bases aligning to TRBD2. Germline CDR1 SGDLS, CDR2 YYNGEE. Trimming at V came to 3 bases and at J to 0 bases, leaving 11 bases not matched to a gene. CDR3 length: 18 amino acids.

J is TRBJ2-1 and V is TRBV5-4; the match to TRBD2 covers 10 bases. The CDR3 length is 15 residues. Unmatched junction bases numbered 7, after V lost 4 bases and J lost 6 bases. Per the germline V gene, CDR1 is SGHNT and CDR2 is YYREEE (reference sequence). This CDR3 is CASSQEASGSNEQFF. The CDR3 DNA follows: TGTGCCAGCAGCCAAGAGGCTAGCGGGAGCAATGAGCAGTTCTTC.

The rearrangement joins TRBV4-1 to TRBJ2-5, with D unclear. CDR1 MGHRA and CDR2 YSYEKL come from the germline V gene. The CDR3 contains 15 residues. V lost 0 bases and J 5 bases, leaving 13 bases between the germline ends. CDR3 sequence (DNA): TGCGCCAGCAGCCAAGAGGGTCTGGACCGGGAGACCCAGTACTTC. This encodes CASSQEGLDRETQYF.